The clone carrying this T cell receptor beta chain was recorded at least ten times. CDR3 length: 13 residues. CDR1 and CDR2 from the germline V gene are SNHLY and FYNNEI. V was shortened by 6 bases and J by 2 bases, with 10 bases between the two germline ends. These data belong to a study of spatial heterogeneity in lung cancer. Overall study context: Consistent detection of more beta-chain than alpha-chain sequences was observed. Across the raw uncorrected reads, a unique TCR and UMI combination was observed, on average, more than ten times.

TCRdb processed the 5' RACE reads anew with MiXCR; each CDR3 protein has one entry. The table lists fewer than 5,500 distinct CDR3 sequences, 3% to 5% of them singletons, with 9.5% to 15% in the top ten. Documented time point: sample taken at primary tumor resection. Material for sequencing was whole RNA from tumor, nontumor lung or frozen PBMC, left unsorted. This chain links TRBV2 with TRBJ1-2; D uncertain. The sequencing here drew on normal lung tissue next to the tumor, taken at surgery. This receptor was taken from a male donor with early-stage non-small cell lung cancer. The CDR3 sequence is CASSEGLNYGYTF. For the CDR3, the DNA is TGTGCCAGCAGCGAGGGTCTCAACTATGGCTACACCTTC.